Below, 24 T cell receptor beta chains from the same sample are listed, as sequenced in a study of chemoradiotherapy in HPV16-positive cancers. TCRdb's table, derived via immunoSEQ multiplex PCR, lists solely in-frame clones and lacks some. Of approximately 14,000 clones listed, roughly 91% were seen once; the top ten hold roughly 2.5%. Sample: blood, taken from a patient who underwent chemoradiotherapy. The source of these receptors is a human donor with HPV-associated anogenital cancer.

DNA of the CDR3: TGTGCCAGCAGCCCGGTTTACACTGAAGCTTTCTTT. The encoded protein is CASSPVYTEAFF. The V call is TRBV11-3, the J call TRBJ1-1; D is uncertain. V was clipped by 5 bases and J by 3 bases, with 7 bases between them. The CDR3 length is 12 residues. Looked up from germline, CDR1 is SGHNT and CDR2 is YENEEA.

The chain combines TRBV11-1 with TRBJ2-2, with TRBD1 matching 7 bases. Per the germline V gene, CDR1 is SGHAT and CDR2 is FQDESV (reference sequence). There are 15 residues in the CDR3. Trimming cost V 5 bases and J 2 bases; bases outside gene matches: 5. The CDR3 DNA sequence: TGTGCCAGCAGCCTAGGACAGGTTAACACCGGGGAGCTGTTTTTT. Translation gives CASSLGQVNTGELFF.

The chain joins TRBV7-6 to TRBJ2-3, with D perhaps matching TRBD2 (6 bases). The CDR3 length is 14 residues. CDR1 and CDR2 from the germline V gene are SGHVS and FNYEAQ. The germline V and J ends were trimmed by 3 bases and 1 base, with 8 bases remaining between them. CDR3 loop: CASSFGGGTDTQYF. The DNA of the CDR3 is TGTGCCAGCAGCTTTGGCGGGGGCACAGATACGCAGTATTTT.

V gene TRBV2 combines with J gene TRBJ1-2; D is uncertain. The CDR3 runs to 14 residues. Trimming removed 7 bases at V and 7 bases at J, with 19 bases between. Germline CDR1 is SNHLY and CDR2 is FYNNEI. This chain's CDR3 is CASNPGARWGGYTF. The CDR3 DNA reads as TGTGCCAGCAATCCGGGAGCTCGGTGGGGTGGCTACACCTTC.

The chain couples TRBV5-4 to TRBJ2-7; 11 positions agree with TRBD1. The CDR3 runs to 14 residues. Per germline, CDR1 SGHNT and CDR2 YYREEE (reference sequence). V lost 2 bases and J lost 4; bases outside the gene matches: 2. The CDR3 nucleotides read TGTGCCAGCAGCTTCCGGGACAGGGGGTACGAGCAGTACTTC. This codes for CASSFRDRGYEQYF. Looking up the rest from reference TRBV5-4 and TRBJ2-7 gives the full variable domain: ETGVTQSPTHLIKTRGQQVTLRCSSQSGHNTVSWYQQALGQGPQFIFQYYREEENGRGNFPPRFSGLQFPNYSSELNVNALELDDSALYLCASSFRDRGYEQYFGPGTRLTVT.

The table lists this clone with a count of one. This chain uses TRBV7-8 with TRBJ1-1; D is undetermined. CDR3 length: 13 residues. Germline V gene lookup returns CDR1 SGHVS and CDR2 FQNEAQ. CDR3 nucleotides: TGTGTGGTGAAATTGAGGATGAACACTGAAGCTTTCTTT. Translating gives CVVKLRMNTEAFF.

V is TRBV6-4 and J is TRBJ2-7; D gene uncertain. Per germline, CDR1 MRHNA and CDR2 SNTAGT. The CDR3 spans 13 residues. V lost 2 bases to trimming and J lost 4 bases, with 9 bases between them. CDR3 region: CASSDREGYEQYF. CDR3 nucleotide sequence: TGTGCCAGCAGTGACAGGGAAGGTTACGAGCAGTACTTC.

The V call is TRBV4-1, the J call TRBJ2-1; 9 bases align to TRBD2. The junction had 4 bases not matched to a gene; V was cut back by 8 bases and J by 5 bases. The CDR3 runs 13 residues. Germline V gene lookup returns CDR1 MGHRA and CDR2 YSYEKL. CDR3 bases: TGCGCCAGCTCGGGACTAGCCCACAATGAGCAGTTCTTC. Translation: CASSGLAHNEQFF.

This clone was seen only once. The chain combines TRBV6-1 with TRBJ2-5; D gene ambiguous. This CDR3 is 14 amino acids long. Germline V gene lookup returns CDR1 MNHNS and CDR2 SASEGT. The ends were cut back, 6 bases at V and 5 bases at J, with 16 bases in the middle. The CDR3 coding sequence is TGTGCCAGCAGAGCTATGGATATAATGGAGACCCAGTACTTC. It yields the protein CASRAMDIMETQYF.

V usage is TRBV19 and J usage is TRBJ1-5, with D maybe TRBD1 (5 bases). The CDR3 spans 13 residues. The germline CDR1 and CDR2 sequences are LNHDA and SQIVND (reference sequence). Trimming cost V 2 bases and J 7 bases, with 9 bases left between them. The CDR3 here is CASSITGRQPQHF. The CDR3 DNA reads as TGTGCCAGTAGTATAACAGGTCGCCAGCCCCAGCATTTT.

The chain couples TRBV18 to TRBJ1-2; TRBD1 aligns across 7 bases. V lost 0 bases and J lost 6; bases outside the gene matches: 7. The length of the CDR3 is 15 residues. CDR1 and CDR2 (germline): KGHSH, LQKENI. The CDR3 DNA reads TGTGCCAGCTCACCACCGACAGGGACGGCGAATGGCTACACCTTC. Translating gives CASSPPTGTANGYTF.

The genes are TRBV7-3 and TRBJ2-7; 10 nucleotides align to TRBD1. This CDR3 spans 15 amino acids. Germline assignment: CDR1 SGHTA and CDR2 FQGTGA. J gave up 4 bases and V 5 bases, and 8 bases lay outside the gene matches. CDR3 bases: TGTGCCAGCAGCACACAGACAGGGGGCCTGTACGAGCAGTACTTC. Amino acid sequence: CASSTQTGGLYEQYF.

The DNA of the CDR3 is TGTGCCAGCAGCCCCCGGGACGGATACGAGCAGTACTTC. Amino acids: CASSPRDGYEQYF. The J gene is TRBJ2-7, the V gene TRBV6-6; the D gene could be TRBD1 or TRBD2 (5 bases each). V was trimmed by 6 bases and J by 4 bases, leaving 13 bases between them. The V gene's germline CDR1 is MNHNY and CDR2 SVGAGI (reference sequence). The CDR3 has 13 amino acids.

This chain connects TRBV5-1 to TRBJ1-2; D perhaps matches TRBD1 (6 bases). The CDR3 covers 17 residues. The V gene lost 6 bases and the J gene lost 4 bases, with 25 bases spanning the gap. Looked up from germline, CDR1 is SGHRS and CDR2 is YFSETQ. CDR3 region: CASKTAGGGMDSYGYTF. CDR3 sequence (DNA): TGCGCCAGCAAGACGGCCGGGGGGGGGATGGACAGCTATGGCTACACCTTC.

This sequence joins TRBV2 and TRBJ1-2; D perhaps matches TRBD1 (5 bases). Germline lookup yields CDR1 SNHLY and CDR2 FYNNEI. CDR3 size: 13 residues. V was clipped by 7 bases and J by 0 bases, with 9 bases between them. CDR3 nucleotide sequence: TGTGCCAGCAAAGGGGCAGCTAACTATGGCTACACCTTC. Its translation: CASKGAANYGYTF.

This clone came up once. V gene TRBV2 combines with J gene TRBJ2-5, with TRBD1 as a possible D gene (6 bases). V lost 4 bases and J 5 bases, leaving 20 bases between the germline ends. CDR1 and CDR2 (germline): SNHLY, FYNNEI. The CDR3 covers 16 residues. CDR3 coding DNA: TGTGCCAGCAGTGGATATCACAGGGCGAGGGGGGAGACCCAGTACTTC. This codes for CASSGYHRARGETQYF.

The V and J genes are TRBV7-2 and TRBJ2-7; D ambiguous. CDR3 length equals 13 residues. The V end was cut by 4 bases, the J end by 4 bases, with 11 bases between. Germline-derived CDR1 and CDR2 are SGHTA and FQGNSA. DNA of the CDR3: TGTGCCAGCAGCTATTTCAGGTCTTACGAGCAGTACTTC. Encoded protein: CASSYFRSYEQYF.

The V and J genes are TRBV4-1 and TRBJ1-2; possibly TRBD1 for D (6 bases). Germline-derived CDR1 and CDR2 are MGHRA and YSYEKL. CDR3 length: 15 residues. Trimming pared 0 bases from V and 4 bases from J, leaving 12 bases between. The CDR3 coding sequence is TGCGCCAGCAGCCAAGATTGGGGGCGGGGCTATGGCTACACCTTC. This codes for CASSQDWGRGYGYTF.

This chain uses TRBV27 with TRBJ2-3; TRBD2 aligns across 7 bases. Germline loops: CDR1 MNHEY, CDR2 SMNVEV (reference sequence). The junction had 3 bases not matched to a gene; V was cut back by 1 base and J by 2 bases. The CDR3 is made up of 15 amino acids. CDR3 coding DNA: TGTGCCAGCAGTTTATTCCGGGACTACACAGATACGCAGTATTTT. The encoded protein is CASSLFRDYTDTQYF.

This clone was seen a single time. This chain connects TRBV9 to TRBJ1-1, with 8 positions matching TRBD1. The CDR3 is 15 residues long. Germline values: CDR1 SGDLS, CDR2 YYNGEE. V shed 3 bases, J shed 3 bases, and the junction held 7 bases outside the gene matches. CDR3 protein: CASSARGRRDTEAFF. The CDR3 bases are TGTGCCAGCAGCGCCAGGGGGCGCCGGGACACTGAAGCTTTCTTT.

This clone was seen just once. The V call is TRBV7-9, the J call TRBJ1-3; D remains ambiguous. Germline assignment: CDR1 SEHNR and CDR2 FQNEAQ (reference sequence). The ends were cut back, 1 base at V and 0 bases at J, with 10 bases in the middle. The length of the CDR3 is 16 residues. CDR3 DNA: TGTGCCAGCAGCTTAGATTTCCTAAGCTCTGGAAACACCATATATTTT. This encodes CASSLDFLSSGNTIYF.

The chain carries TRBV30 and TRBJ2-5; D not resolved. Germline-derived CDR1 and CDR2 are GTSNPN and SVGIG (reference sequence). The germline V and J ends were trimmed by 2 bases and 5 bases, with 3 bases remaining between them. This CDR3 is 10 amino acids long. CDR3 nucleotide sequence: TGTGCCTGGAGTCAGGAGACCCAGTACTTC. Translated, it gives CAWSQETQYF.

The chain combines TRBV5-1 with TRBJ1-3; weak D call: TRBD1 (5 bases). This CDR3 is 14 amino acids long. Germline V CDR1 and CDR2: SGHRS, YFSETQ. The V end was cut by 3 bases, the J end by 5 bases, with 12 bases between. Here the CDR3 reads CASSSTGTRNTIYF. The CDR3 region has the DNA TGCGCCAGCAGCTCTACCGGGACTAGAAACACCATATATTTT.

This chain joins TRBV6-1 and TRBJ2-7, with D possibly TRBD2 on 5 matching bases. The CDR3 totals 14 residues. CDR1 and CDR2 from the germline V gene are MNHNS and SASEGT. Trimming pared 6 bases from V and 3 bases from J, leaving 15 bases between. The CDR3 sequence is CASSPSGRVYEQYF. CDR3 sequence (DNA): TGTGCCAGCAGCCCCTCGGGAAGGGTCTACGAGCAGTACTTC.